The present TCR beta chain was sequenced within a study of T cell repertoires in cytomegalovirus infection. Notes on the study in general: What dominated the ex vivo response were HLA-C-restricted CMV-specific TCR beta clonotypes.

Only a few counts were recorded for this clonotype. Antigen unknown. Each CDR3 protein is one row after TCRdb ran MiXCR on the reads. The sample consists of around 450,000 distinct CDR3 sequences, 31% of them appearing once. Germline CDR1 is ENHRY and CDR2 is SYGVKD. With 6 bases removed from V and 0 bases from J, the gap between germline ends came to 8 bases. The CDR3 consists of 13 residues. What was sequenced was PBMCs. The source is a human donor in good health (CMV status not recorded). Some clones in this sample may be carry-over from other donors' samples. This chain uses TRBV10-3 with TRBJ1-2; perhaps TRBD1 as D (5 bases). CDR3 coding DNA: TGTGCCATCAGGACAGTGACTAACTATGGCTACACCTTC. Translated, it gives CAIRTVTNYGYTF.